The entry below describes one T cell receptor beta chain. It has no known antigen specificity. No much larger clonotype is one base removed from it; base qualities were not supplied. This sample is part of a study of radiotherapy plus CTLA-4 blockade in lung cancer listed by TCRdb under 2018. For context, the study as a whole: Objective responses were observed in approximately 18% of enrolled patients, and disease control was achieved in less than 40%. What the research found in general, with its limitations: The strongest predictors of response, as reported, were early dynamic changes in blood T cell clones along with a rise in serum interferon-beta after radiation. After treatment with radiotherapy and ipilimumab, TCR clones that originated in tumors expanded in peripheral blood.

The study evaluated CTLA-4 blockade (ipilimumab) given together with focal radiation therapy in patients who had chemo-refractory metastatic non-small-cell lung cancer. Receptor libraries were prepared by the immunoSEQ multiplex PCR assay. Not all clones reach the TCRdb copy of this immuneACCESS table, which keeps in-frame sequences only. Checked studies attribute under half of the gap to unresolved V genes and leave the rest unexplained. For this sample the table gives 90,000 to 95,000 clones, of which 83% were detected only once. 0.65% to 0.9% of the sample is in the top ten clones. The CDR3 starts with the cysteine, ends with the phenylalanine, and has 17 residues. Kept here is only the CDR3 DNA, which spans 51 bases and is read in frame from base 1. The germline V gene specifies SGHTA as CDR1 and FQGTGA as CDR2. V loses 2 bases at its end and J loses 7 bases; junction bases beyond the gene matches: 11.

Recombination joined TRBV7-3 with TRBJ2-2, with 9 bases in between that match TRBD2. This receptor was identified in a human donor with non-small cell lung cancer who had stable disease on radiotherapy plus ipilimumab. The sequencing used peripheral blood, collected from a patient treated with radiotherapy plus ipilimumab. DNA sequence: TGTGCCAGCAGCTTACGGGCTAGCGGGGATCGGGGCGGGGAGCTGTTTTTT. Translated, it reads CASSLRASGDRGGELFF.